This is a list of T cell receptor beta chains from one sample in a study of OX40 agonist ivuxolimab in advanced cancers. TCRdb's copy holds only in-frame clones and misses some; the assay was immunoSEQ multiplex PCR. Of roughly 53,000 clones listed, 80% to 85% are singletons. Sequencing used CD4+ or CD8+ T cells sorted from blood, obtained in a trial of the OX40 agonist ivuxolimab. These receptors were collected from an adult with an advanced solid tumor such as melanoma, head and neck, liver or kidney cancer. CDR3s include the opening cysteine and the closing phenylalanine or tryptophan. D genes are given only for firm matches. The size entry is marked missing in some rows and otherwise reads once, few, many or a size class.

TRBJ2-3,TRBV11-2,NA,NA,CASSLVVGTQYF,TGTGCCAGCAGCTTAGTGGTCGGTACGCAGTATTTT
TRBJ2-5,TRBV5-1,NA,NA,CASSSSGAENEYF,TGCGCCAGCAGCTCTTCCGGGGCCGAGAATGAGTACTTC
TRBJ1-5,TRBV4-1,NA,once,CASSLNTGRSNQPQHF,TGCGCCAGCAGCCTCAACACGGGCCGATCTAATCAGCCCCAGCATTTT
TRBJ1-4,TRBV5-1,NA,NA,CASSGYRDATNEKLFF,TGCGCCAGCAGCGGATACAGGGATGCAACTAATGAAAAACTGTTTTTT
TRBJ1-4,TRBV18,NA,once,CASSAYNRELREKLFF,TGTGCCAGCTCAGCATATAACAGGGAGTTACGAGAAAAACTGTTTTTT
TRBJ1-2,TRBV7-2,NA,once,CASSPATGSYGYTF,TGTGCCAGCAGCCCAGCTACAGGGTCCTATGGCTACACCTTC
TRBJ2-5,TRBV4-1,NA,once,CASSRLASGLETQYF,TGCGCCAGCAGCCGTCTAGCCAGCGGGTTGGAGACCCAGTACTTC
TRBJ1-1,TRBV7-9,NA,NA,CASSSSFLTEAFF,TGTGCCAGCAGCTCTTCATTTCTCACTGAAGCTTTCTTT
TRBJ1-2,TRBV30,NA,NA,CANGRGDGYTF,TGTGCCAATGGGCGGGGTGATGGCTACACCTTC
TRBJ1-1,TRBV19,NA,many,CASSTRGAGTEAFF,TGTGCCAGTAGTACCCGAGGGGCGGGCACTGAAGCTTTCTTT
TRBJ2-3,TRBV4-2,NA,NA,CASSRTPGAAPDTQYF,TGTGCCAGCAGTCGTACTCCGGGTGCGGCCCCAGATACGCAGTATTTT
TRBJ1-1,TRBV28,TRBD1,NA,CASSLRQGAFF,TGTGCCAGCAGTTTGAGACAGGGAGCTTTCTTT
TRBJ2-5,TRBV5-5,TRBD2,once,CASSRKGLTSGSETQYF,TGTGCCAGCAGCCGTAAAGGCCTGACTAGCGGGAGTGAGACCCAGTACTTC
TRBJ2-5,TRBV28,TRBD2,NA,CASSSPGTSQRETQYF,TGTGCCAGCAGTTCCCCCGGGACTAGCCAACGGGAGACCCAGTACTTC
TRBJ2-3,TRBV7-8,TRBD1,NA,CASSLRAAGGGTDTQYF,TGTGCCAGCAGCTTAAGAGCGGCAGGGGGTGGGACAGATACGCAGTATTTT
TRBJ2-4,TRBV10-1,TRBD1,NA,CASSEFGTGTKNIQYF,TGCGCCAGCAGTGAGTTCGGGACAGGGACCAAAAACATTCAGTACTTC
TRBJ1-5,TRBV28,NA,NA,CASSSTMNREGHF,TGTGCCAGCAGTTCGACAATGAACAGGGAAGGGCATTTT
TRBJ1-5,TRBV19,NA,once,CAGRVPGNQPQHF,TGTGCCGGCAGGGTGCCGGGCAATCAGCCCCAGCATTTT
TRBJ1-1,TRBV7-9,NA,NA,CASSLRYVEEAFF,TGTGCCAGCAGCTTACGGTACGTCGAAGAAGCTTTCTTT
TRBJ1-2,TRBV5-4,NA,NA,CASSLTNSGTHGYTF,TGTGCCAGCAGCTTGACGAACTCCGGGACCCATGGCTACACCTTC
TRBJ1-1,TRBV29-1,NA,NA,CSVEEGLNTEAFF,TGCAGCGTTGAGGAGGGGTTAAACACTGAAGCTTTCTTT
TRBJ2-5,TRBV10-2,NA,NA,CASSEQGGETQYF,TGCGCCAGCAGTGAACAGGGGGGGGAGACCCAGTACTTC
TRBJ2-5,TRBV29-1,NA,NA,CSVEVTRQETQYF,TGCAGCGTTGAGGTCACGCGCCAAGAGACCCAGTACTTC
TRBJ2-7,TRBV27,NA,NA,CASSSRPGFSYEQYF,TGTGCCAGCAGTTCACGCCCCGGGTTCTCCTACGAGCAGTACTTC
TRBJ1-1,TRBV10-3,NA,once,CAISESIPTIEAFF,TGTGCCATCAGTGAGTCGATCCCGACAATTGAAGCTTTCTTT
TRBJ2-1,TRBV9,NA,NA,CASSQDGTPKYNEQFF,TGTGCCAGCAGCCAAGACGGGACACCCAAGTACAATGAGCAGTTCTTC
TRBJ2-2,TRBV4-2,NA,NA,CASSMEVLNTGELFF,TGTGCCAGCAGCATGGAGGTCTTGAACACCGGGGAGCTGTTTTTT
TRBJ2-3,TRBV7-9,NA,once,CASSSQSTDTQYF,TGTGCCAGCAGCTCACAGAGCACAGATACGCAGTATTTT
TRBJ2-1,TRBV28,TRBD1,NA,CASSPVQGAVHNEQFF,TGTGCCAGCAGTCCGGTCCAGGGGGCGGTCCACAATGAGCAGTTCTTC
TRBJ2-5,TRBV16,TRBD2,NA,CASCYIPGLAGGVQETQYF,TGTGCCAGCTGCTACATCCCGGGACTAGCGGGGGGGGTACAAGAGACCCAGTACTTC
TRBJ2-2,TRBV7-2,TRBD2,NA,CASSSPSGGRGTGELFF,TGTGCCAGCAGCTCCCCTAGCGGGGGGAGGGGCACCGGGGAGCTGTTTTTT
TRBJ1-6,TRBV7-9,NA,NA,CASSLAQNSPLHF,TGTGCCAGCAGCTTAGCACAGAATTCACCCCTCCACTTT
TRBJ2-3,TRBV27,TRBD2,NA,CASSIAGGIGTDTQYF,TGTGCCAGCAGTATAGCGGGAGGAATTGGGACAGATACGCAGTATTTT
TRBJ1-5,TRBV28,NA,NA,CASSVGTPSGQPQHF,TGTGCCAGCAGTGTTGGGACACCCTCCGGGCAGCCCCAGCATTTT
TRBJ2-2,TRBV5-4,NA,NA,CASSFPSWGSTGELFF,TGTGCCAGCAGCTTCCCATCCTGGGGGAGCACCGGGGAGCTGTTTTTT
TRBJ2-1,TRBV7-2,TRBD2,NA,CASSKRPGLGPSNEQFF,TGTGCCAGCAGTAAGCGGCCGGGACTAGGCCCTTCCAATGAGCAGTTCTTC
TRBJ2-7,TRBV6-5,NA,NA,CASSTSYEQYF,TGTGCCAGCAGTACATCCTACGAGCAGTACTTC
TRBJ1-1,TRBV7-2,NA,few,CASSSSGVTEAFF,TGTGCCAGCAGCTCGTCAGGGGTAACTGAAGCTTTCTTT
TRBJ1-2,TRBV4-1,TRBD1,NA,CASSHPRDRANYGYTF,TGCGCCAGCAGCCACCCCCGGGACAGGGCAAACTATGGCTACACCTTC
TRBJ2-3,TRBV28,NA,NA,CASSLSQTDTQYF,TGTGCCAGCAGTTTATCCCAGACAGATACGCAGTATTTT
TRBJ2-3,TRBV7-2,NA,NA,CASSLRGPSTDTQYF,TGTGCCAGCAGCTTACGGGGGCCCAGCACAGATACGCAGTATTTT
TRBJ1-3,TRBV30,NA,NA,CAWSRVSYSGNTIYF,TGTGCCTGGAGTCGGGTTAGTTACTCTGGAAACACCATATATTTT
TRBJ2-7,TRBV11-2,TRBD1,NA,CASSSGTGNEQYF,TGTGCCAGCAGCTCCGGGACAGGGAACGAGCAGTACTTC
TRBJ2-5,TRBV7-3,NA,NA,CASSLSPGQGETQYF,TGTGCCAGCAGCTTAAGCCCAGGGCAAGGAGAGACCCAGTACTTC
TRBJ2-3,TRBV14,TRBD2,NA,CASSQSSFRGADTQYF,TGTGCCAGCAGCCAATCCAGCTTTCGGGGGGCAGATACGCAGTATTTT
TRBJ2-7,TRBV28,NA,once,CASSPPGSLGEQYF,TGTGCCAGCAGTCCCCCCGGGTCTCTGGGCGAGCAGTACTTC
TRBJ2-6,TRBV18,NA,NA,CASSPSNQGKVSGANVLTF,TGTGCCAGCTCACCCAGCAACCAAGGCAAGGTTTCTGGGGCCAACGTCCTGACTTTC
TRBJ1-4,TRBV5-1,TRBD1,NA,CASSLVGGTGGDEKLFF,TGCGCCAGCAGCTTGGTAGGGGGGACAGGCGGCGATGAAAAACTGTTTTTT
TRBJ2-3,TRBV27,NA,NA,CASSEDSTDTQYF,TGTGCCAGCAGTGAGGACAGCACAGATACGCAGTATTTT
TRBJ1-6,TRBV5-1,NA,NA,CASSLDSGNSPLHF,TGCGCCAGCAGCCTGGACAGTGGGAATTCACCCCTCCACTTT
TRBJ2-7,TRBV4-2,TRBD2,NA,CASSQGLADEQYF,TGTGCCAGCAGCCAGGGACTAGCGGACGAGCAGTACTTC
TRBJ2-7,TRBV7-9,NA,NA,CASSLLSGEQYF,TGTGCCAGCAGCTTACTCAGTGGCGAGCAGTACTTC
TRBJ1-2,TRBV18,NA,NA,CASSLVPGHSNYGYTF,TGTGCCAGCTCGCTCGTTCCGGGACATTCTAACTATGGCTACACCTTC
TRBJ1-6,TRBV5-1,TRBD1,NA,CASSADRGLGSYNSPLHF,TGCGCCAGCAGCGCCGACAGGGGTCTAGGCTCCTATAATTCACCCCTCCACTTT
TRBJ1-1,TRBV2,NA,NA,CASSDGGGFTEAFF,TGTGCCAGCAGTGACGGGGGTGGATTCACTGAAGCTTTCTTT
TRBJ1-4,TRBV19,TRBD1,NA,CASTPRGQGEANEKLFF,TGTGCCAGTACCCCGCGGGGACAGGGCGAAGCTAATGAAAAACTGTTTTTT
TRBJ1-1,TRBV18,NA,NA,CASSPETPPGTEAFF,TGTGCCAGCTCACCCGAAACACCACCAGGCACTGAAGCTTTCTTT
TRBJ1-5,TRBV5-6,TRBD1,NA,CASSIRDRGNQPQHF,TGTGCCAGCAGCATCCGGGACAGGGGCAATCAGCCCCAGCATTTT
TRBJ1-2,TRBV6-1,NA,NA,CASTKALNYGYTF,TGTGCCAGCACTAAGGCACTTAACTATGGCTACACCTTC
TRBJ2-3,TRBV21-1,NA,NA,CASSKWDGGQYF,TGTGCCAGCAGCAAATGGGACGGTGGGCAGTATTTT